What follows is one T cell receptor (beta chain) and its context. Other DNA sequences in the same sample also yield this CDR3. This record comes from a study of blood T cell repertoires in COVID-19. The overall study: Acute and convalescent COVID-19 specimens originated in the United States, Italy and Spain. From T cells, B-cell-depleted T cells, or PBMCs came the material, which was cDNA or gDNA.

As originally analysed: Cell counts per sample came from amplifying reference gene primers. The repertoire was sequenced with immunoSEQ multiplex PCR; TCRdb's copy has only in-frame clones and lacks some. V, J and clone size are taken as reported in that table, and D and trimming were inferred from the DNA itself. The top ten clones hold more than 1.4% of a sample with approximately 430,000 clones, 70% to 90% of them seen once. Trimming took 1 base from V and 5 from J, leaving 5 bases between them. The CDR3 length is 12 residues. Germline V gives CDR1 LGHDT, CDR2 YNNKEL (reference sequence). This chain connects TRBV3-1 (or the pseudogene TRBV3-2) to TRBJ1-1; no clear D. Sequenced material: peripheral blood. This receptor was obtained from a woman in her 30s with active or convalescent COVID-19. DNA for the CDR3: TGTGCCAGCAGCCAAGGACTGACTGAAGCTTTCTTT. This translates into CASSQGLTEAFF.